Here is one T cell receptor (beta chain) with its context. This specimen belongs to a study of T cell changes during pregnancy in multiple sclerosis. Some clones are missing from TCRdb's copy, which holds only in-frame ones; the method was immunoSEQ multiplex PCR. The sample lists about 60,000 clones, 90% to 95% seen once, with 0.2% in the top ten. V was trimmed by 0 bases and J by 0 bases, leaving 8 bases between them. The CDR3 has 15 amino acids. CDR1 is SGDLS and CDR2 is YYNGEE in the germline V gene. The sample was CD4+ T cells from peripheral blood mononuclear cells, taken in the second trimester of pregnancy. The origin of this receptor is a female donor with multiple sclerosis, enrolled in a pregnancy study. The chain uses TRBV9 and TRBJ2-3; D unclear. The CDR3 nucleotides are TGTGCCAGCAGCGTAGTAGCAGCTAGCACAGATACGCAGTATTTT. Its translation is CASSVVAASTDTQYF.